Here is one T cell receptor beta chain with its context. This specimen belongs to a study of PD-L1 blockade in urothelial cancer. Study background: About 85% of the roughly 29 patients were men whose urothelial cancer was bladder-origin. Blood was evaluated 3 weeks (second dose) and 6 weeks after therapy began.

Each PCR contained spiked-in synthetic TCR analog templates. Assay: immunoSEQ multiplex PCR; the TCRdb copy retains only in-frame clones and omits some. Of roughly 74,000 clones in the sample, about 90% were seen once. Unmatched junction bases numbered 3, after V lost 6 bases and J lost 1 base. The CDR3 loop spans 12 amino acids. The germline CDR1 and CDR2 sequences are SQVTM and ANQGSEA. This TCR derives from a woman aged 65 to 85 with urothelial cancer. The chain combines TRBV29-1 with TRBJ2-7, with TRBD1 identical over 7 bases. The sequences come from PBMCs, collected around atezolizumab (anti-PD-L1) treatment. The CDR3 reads CSVGDRSYEQYF. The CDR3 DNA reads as TGCAGCGTAGGGGACAGATCCTACGAGCAGTACTTC.